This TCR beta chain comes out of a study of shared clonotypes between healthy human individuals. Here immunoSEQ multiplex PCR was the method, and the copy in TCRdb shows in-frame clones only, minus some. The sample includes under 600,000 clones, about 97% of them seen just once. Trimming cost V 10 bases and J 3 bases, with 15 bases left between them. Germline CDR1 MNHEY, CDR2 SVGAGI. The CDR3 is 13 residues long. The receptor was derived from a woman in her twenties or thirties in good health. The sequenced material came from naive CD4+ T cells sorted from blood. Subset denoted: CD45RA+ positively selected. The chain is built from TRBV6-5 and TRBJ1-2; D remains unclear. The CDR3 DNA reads TGTGCCACCTCAAATCGGGCCTACTATGGCTACACCTTC. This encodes CATSNRAYYGYTF.